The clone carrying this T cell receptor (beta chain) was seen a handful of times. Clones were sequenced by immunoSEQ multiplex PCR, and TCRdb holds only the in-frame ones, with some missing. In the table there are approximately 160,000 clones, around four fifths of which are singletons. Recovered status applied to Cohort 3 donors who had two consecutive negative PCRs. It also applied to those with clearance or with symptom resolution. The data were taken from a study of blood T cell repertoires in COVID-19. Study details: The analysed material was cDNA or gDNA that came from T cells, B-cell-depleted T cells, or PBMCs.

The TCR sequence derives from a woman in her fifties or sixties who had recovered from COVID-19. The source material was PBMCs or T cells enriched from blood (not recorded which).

CDR3 nucleotide sequence: TGTGCCAGCAGCTTAGTTCTTGTGTCTAGCGGGGGTGCAGATACGCAGTATTTT. Protein sequence: CASSLVLVSSGGADTQYF. The chain is built from TRBV7-2 and TRBJ2-3, with 10 bases that match TRBD2. After removal of 1 base from V and 4 bases from J, the junction contained 11 bases not matched to a gene. Germline V gives CDR1 SGHTA, CDR2 FQGNSA. CDR3 size: 18 residues.